These 10 T cell receptor beta chains came from one sample sequenced in a study of blood T cell repertoires in COVID-19. Produced via immunoSEQ multiplex PCR; TCRdb's table is partial and in-frame only. The sample holds tens of thousands of clones, around three quarters seen once. Sequenced input: peripheral blood. These receptors all stem from an elderly man with acute or convalescent COVID-19.

The V and J genes are TRBV2 and TRBJ2-3; 7 bases fit TRBD2. This CDR3 is 16 amino acids long. Trimming at V came to 2 bases and at J to 1 base, leaving 6 bases not matched to a gene. CDR1 and CDR2 from the germline V gene are SNHLY and FYNNEI. The DNA of the CDR3 is TGTGCCAGCAGTGAACGGGGTGGGAGGGGCACAGATACGCAGTATTTT. Translating gives CASSERGGRGTDTQYF. Looking up the rest from reference TRBV2 and TRBJ2-3 gives the full variable domain: EPEVTQTPSHQVTQMGQEVILRCVPISNHLYFYWYRQILGQKVEFLVSFYNNEISEKSEIFDDQFSVERPDGSNFTLKIRSTKLEDSAMYFCASSERGGRGTDTQYFGPGTRLTVL.

V gene TRBV10-2 combines with J gene TRBJ1-5; a weak D match, TRBD1 (5 bases). The germline V gene has CDR1 WSHSY and CDR2 SAAADI. CDR3 length: 14 amino acids. Trimming removed 5 bases at V and 6 bases at J, with 14 bases between. CDR3 nucleotide sequence: TGCGCCAGCAGTCAGCGGGGGACGGTTCAGCCCCAGCATTTT. Its protein is CASSQRGTVQPQHF.

This rearrangement joins TRBV18 to TRBJ1-2; the match to TRBD1 covers 7 bases. The CDR3 loop spans 14 amino acids. Germline values: CDR1 KGHSH, CDR2 LQKENI. V lost 3 bases, J lost 8 bases, and 9 bases stayed unmatched. The CDR3 here is CASSPRQGSGGYTF. For the CDR3, the DNA is TGTGCCAGCTCACCCAGACAGGGCTCGGGCGGCTACACCTTC.

The gene calls are TRBV28 and TRBJ1-3; 9 nucleotides line up with TRBD1. Trimming removed 2 bases from V and 13 bases from J; junction bases left unmatched: 6. The CDR3 totals 13 residues. The germline gives CDR1 MDHEN, CDR2 SYDVKM. The CDR3 DNA follows: TGTGCCAGCAGTTTAGGGACAGGGATTCAAATATATTTT. It yields the protein CASSLGTGIQIYF.

This chain connects TRBV5-6 to TRBJ1-1; no firm D call. The germline V and J ends were trimmed by 4 bases and 1 base, with 14 bases remaining between them. This CDR3 comprises 15 residues. Germline V gene lookup returns CDR1 SGHDT and CDR2 YYEEEE. CDR3 residues: CASSPITRGNTEAFF. CDR3 nucleotides: TGTGCCAGCAGCCCGATCACGCGGGGGAACACTGAAGCTTTCTTT.

This CDR3 is CASSRGQGRGNTEAFF. As DNA, the CDR3 is TGTGCCAGTAGTAGGGGACAGGGTAGAGGGAACACTGAAGCTTTCTTT. This chain links TRBV19 with TRBJ1-1; TRBD1 matches 9 bases. The CDR3 extends over 16 amino acids. The J segment lost 1 base and the V segment lost 4 bases, leaving 7 bases of the junction unmatched. CDR1 is LNHDA and CDR2 is SQIVND in the germline V gene (reference sequence).

This sequence joins TRBV2 and TRBJ2-3, with 12 bases lining up with TRBD1. The CDR3 covers 14 residues. Germline V gene sequence: CDR1 SNHLY, CDR2 FYNNEI. The J segment lost 4 bases and the V segment lost 7 bases, leaving 3 bases of the junction unmatched. The CDR3 coding sequence is TGTGCCAGCACCCGGGACAGGGGGCCAGATACGCAGTATTTT. It encodes CASTRDRGPDTQYF.

The CDR3 DNA reads TGTGCCATCAGTGGTCGGGACAGGGGGCGAGATACGCAGTATTTT. Its translation is CAISGRDRGRDTQYF. The chain recombines TRBV10-3 with TRBJ2-3; TRBD1 agrees at 12 bases. Germline CDR1 is ENHRY and CDR2 is SYGVKD. The CDR3 contains 15 residues. Trimming took 4 bases from V and 5 from J; bases not matched to a gene: 4.

V and J are TRBV2 and TRBJ1-6; D is ambiguous. Trimming pared 7 bases from V and 9 bases from J, leaving 13 bases between. From germline, CDR1 is SNHLY and CDR2 FYNNEI. This CDR3 region has 13 residues. CDR3 region: CASTSIGGSPLHF. As DNA, the CDR3 is TGTGCCAGCACTAGCATCGGTGGTTCACCCCTCCACTTT.

This chain uses TRBV9 with TRBJ2-1, with D possibly TRBD1 on 6 matching bases. The germline V gene encodes CDR1 SGDLS and CDR2 YYNGEE. Trimming removed 4 bases from V and 6 bases from J, with 14 bases in between. This CDR3 is built from 14 residues. CDR3: CASSNRQAGNEQFF. The CDR3 region has the DNA TGTGCCAGCAGCAACAGACAGGCGGGCAATGAGCAGTTCTTC.